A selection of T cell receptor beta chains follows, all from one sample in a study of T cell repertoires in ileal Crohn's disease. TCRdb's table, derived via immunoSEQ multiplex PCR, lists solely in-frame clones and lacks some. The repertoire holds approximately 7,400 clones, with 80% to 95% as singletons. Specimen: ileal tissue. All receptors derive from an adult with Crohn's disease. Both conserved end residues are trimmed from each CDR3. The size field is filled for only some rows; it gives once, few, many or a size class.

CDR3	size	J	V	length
ASTLAPFSGQF	.	TRBJ2-1	TRBV2	11
ASSVLAGDGYEQF	.	TRBJ2-1	TRBV6-4	13
ASTKGAGTYEQY	.	TRBJ2-7	TRBV7-9	12
ASSDDRRMNTEAF	.	TRBJ1-1	TRBV19	13
ASSVSHRGETQY	.	TRBJ2-5	TRBV9	12
ASSETSSRANEKLF	once	TRBJ1-4	TRBV6-1	14
ASSLHGTGVYEQY	.	TRBJ2-7	TRBV5-1	13
ASSNLADSYNEQF	.	TRBJ2-1	TRBV5-1	13
ATSRVLGGAGELF	.	TRBJ2-2	TRBV15	13
ASSQFNEQY	.	TRBJ2-7	TRBV16	9
ASSILGLAGGYEQY	once	TRBJ2-7	TRBV19	14
ASSLSPGQVYEQF	.	TRBJ2-1	TRBV5-1	13
SAYPSGRRDTQY	.	TRBJ2-3	TRBV29-1	12
ASSEGQGQGYT	.	TRBJ1-2	TRBV2	11
ASSLRQGGDSPLH	.	TRBJ1-6	TRBV7-3	13
ATSRDRYRGITSYNEQF	.	TRBJ2-1	TRBV15	17
ASGGTGGPNYNEQF	once	TRBJ2-1	TRBV27	14
AHARTERNTEAF	.	TRBJ1-1	TRBV30	12
ASSLNSGTWPGELF	.	TRBJ2-2	TRBV5-1	14
SVVRGGRETQY	.	TRBJ2-5	TRBV29-1	11
ATSRDLGTAYEQY	.	TRBJ2-7	TRBV15	13
ASREQGHTGELF	.	TRBJ2-2	TRBV6-4	12
ASSLAGGAEQY	.	TRBJ2-7	TRBV11-2	11
ASSGDLRRPGS	.	TRBJ1-5	TRBV19	11
ASSPGGDEQF	.	TRBJ2-1	TRBV11-3	10
ASSFLAGEGGEQF	.	TRBJ2-1	TRBV6-4	13
ASSILMGLAGAITGELF	.	TRBJ2-2	TRBV7-9	17
ASSQDLGLAGGTKNIQY	.	TRBJ2-4	TRBV4-2	17
ASRRGAGISTDTQY	once	TRBJ2-3	TRBV27	14
AWGTGGIPEAF	.	TRBJ1-1	TRBV30	11
ASSLSGDTYNEQF	few	TRBJ2-1	TRBV9	13
ASSEPAGGLSTDTQY	.	TRBJ2-3	TRBV6-1	15
ASSQAQGSPDTQY	.	TRBJ2-3	TRBV4-1	13
ASTGTGTGELF	.	TRBJ2-2	TRBV27	11
ATDRGSTNEKLF	.	TRBJ1-4	TRBV6-6	12